These 20 T cell receptor beta chains share one sample of origin, sequenced in a study of blood T cell repertoires in COVID-19. Only in-frame clones appear in the TCRdb table, and some are missing; sequencing was by immunoSEQ multiplex PCR. This repertoire shows tens of thousands of clones, under 85% found once; its top ten account for about 21%. The source material was peripheral blood. These receptors all stem from a man between 70 and 80 years old with acute or convalescent COVID-19.

This clone was counted between two and nine times. CDR3 region: CASSLSLDRLSSYEQYF. CDR3 DNA: TGTGCCAGCAGTTTATCCTTGGACAGGTTGAGCTCCTACGAGCAGTACTTC. This chain connects TRBV28 to TRBJ2-7; TRBD1 agrees at 7 bases. CDR1 and CDR2 (germline): MDHEN, SYDVKM. Trimming removed 1 base from V and 0 bases from J; junction bases left unmatched: 9. This CDR3 comprises 17 residues.

This clone was counted only a few times. The chain links TRBV9 to TRBJ2-2; TRBD1 is a possible D gene (5 bases). V gave up 0 bases and J gave up 4 bases, with 10 bases separating them. CDR1 is SGDLS and CDR2 is YYNGEE in the germline V gene. This CDR3 spans 15 amino acids. The CDR3 DNA reads as TGTGCCAGCAGCGTAGAGGGTAGGGGCACCGGGGAGCTGTTTTTT. This gives the protein CASSVEGRGTGELFF. Complete variable domain (other parts from reference TRBV9 and TRBJ2-2): DSGVTQTPKHLITATGQRVTLRCSPRSGDLSVYWYQQSLDQGLQFLIQYYNGEERAKGNILERFSAQQFPDLHSELNLSSLELGDSALYFCASSVEGRGTGELFFGEGSRLTVL.

This chain connects TRBV7-2 to TRBJ2-5, with 9 bases aligning to TRBD2. Germline CDR1 and CDR2: SGHTA and FQGNSA. This CDR3 contains 14 residues. Trimming at V came to 4 bases and at J to 7 bases, leaving 7 bases not matched to a gene. The CDR3 here is CASSSLAGVGTQYF. CDR3 bases: TGTGCCAGCAGCTCCTTAGCGGGAGTCGGGACCCAGTACTTC.

As regards this clone: This specimen includes other DNA sequences encoding the same CDR3. This rearrangement joins TRBV10-3 to TRBJ1-5; TRBD1 aligns across 8 bases. V was clipped by 2 bases and J by 2 bases; unmatched bases: 2. The germline V gene encodes CDR1 ENHRY and CDR2 SYGVKD. CDR3 length equals 15 residues. The CDR3 loop reads CAISEDRGGNQPQHF. In DNA, the CDR3 is TGTGCCATCAGTGAGGACAGGGGTGGCAATCAGCCCCAGCATTTT.

The CDR3 region is CASMSLARDYEQYF. Here the CDR3 DNA reads TGTGCCAGCATGTCACTAGCGCGAGATTACGAGCAGTACTTC. This chain links TRBV28 with TRBJ2-7, with 7 bases matching TRBD2. The V and J ends lost 7 bases and 4 bases, in that order; junction bases with no gene match: 10. Germline lookup yields CDR1 MDHEN and CDR2 SYDVKM. The CDR3 loop spans 14 amino acids.

This clone showed up just once. The V call is TRBV27, the J call TRBJ2-7; TRBD1 matches 9 bases. The CDR3 is made up of 13 amino acids. Germline CDR1 reads MNHEY; CDR2 reads SMNVEV (reference sequence). With V trimmed by 4 bases and J by 3 bases, 1 base remained unmatched. CDR3 region: CASSSGQGYEQYF. CDR3 bases: TGTGCCAGCAGTTCGGGACAGGGCTACGAGCAGTACTTC.

The CDR3 nucleotides are TGTGCCAGCAGCCATTTCGGGATAAACACTGAAGCTTTCTTT. Translating gives CASSHFGINTEAFF. This rearrangement joins TRBV14 to TRBJ1-1; D gene uncertain. Germline CDR1 reads SGHDN; CDR2 reads FVKESK. Trimming removed 3 bases at V and 2 bases at J, with 10 bases between. CDR3 length: 14 amino acids.

The J gene is TRBJ1-2, the V gene TRBV6-1; unclear D gene. The CDR3 spans 14 residues. Trimming pared 1 base from V and 3 bases from J, leaving 9 bases between. Germline V gene lookup returns CDR1 MNHNS and CDR2 SASEGT. The CDR3 bases are TGTGCCAGCAGTGAAGATTGGTCAGACTATGGCTACACCTTC. This encodes CASSEDWSDYGYTF.

The rearrangement uses TRBV6-5 and TRBJ1-2, with 10 bases lining up with TRBD1. This CDR3 is 15 amino acids long. Looked up from germline, CDR1 is MNHEY and CDR2 is SVGAGI. Trimming removed 5 bases from V and 1 base from J; junction bases left unmatched: 4. The DNA of the CDR3 is TGTGCCAGCAGTAGGGGGGACAGGGGTAACTATGGCTACACCTTC. It translates to CASSRGDRGNYGYTF.

CDR3 protein: CASSEGANQPQHF. The CDR3 nucleotides are TGCGCCAGCAGTGAGGGGGCTAATCAGCCCCAGCATTTT. The chain uses TRBV10-2 and TRBJ1-5, with D tentatively TRBD1 (5 bases). Germline V gene data show CDR1 as WSHSY and CDR2 as SAAADI. The V end was cut by 2 bases, the J end by 4 bases, with 6 bases between. The CDR3 length is 13 residues.

The V gene is TRBV5-1, the J gene TRBJ2-3, with D maybe TRBD2 (6 bases). V lost 4 bases and J lost 0, with 12 bases in between. The CDR3 loop spans 15 amino acids. Looked up from germline, CDR1 is SGHRS and CDR2 is YFSETQ. As DNA, the CDR3 is TGCGCCAGCAGCGTGTGGGGGGATAGCACAGATACGCAGTATTTT. Translation: CASSVWGDSTDTQYF.

The gene calls are TRBV6-5 and TRBJ1-5, with 7 bases lining up with TRBD1. Trimming cost V 6 bases and J 0 bases; bases outside gene matches: 5. CDR1 and CDR2 from the germline V gene are MNHEY and SVGAGI. The CDR3 totals 15 residues. The CDR3 DNA is TGTGCCAGCAGACGGGACAGAAATAGCAATCAGCCCCAGCATTTT. Protein product: CASRRDRNSNQPQHF.

The gene calls are TRBV7-8 and TRBJ1-4, with 10 bases identical to TRBD1. Germline V lookup: CDR1 SGHVS, CDR2 FQNEAQ. V dropped 5 bases and J dropped 8; count of bases not matched to a gene: 8. The CDR3 extends over 15 amino acids. For the CDR3, the DNA is TGTGCCAGCAGCCGCGACAGGGGGCGCGGGGAAAAACTGTTTTTT. Residues: CASSRDRGRGEKLFF.

V is TRBV19 and J is TRBJ1-2, with a weak D call TRBD1 (6 bases). V lost 3 bases and J lost 4, with 12 bases in between. CDR1 LNHDA and CDR2 SQIVND come from the germline V gene (reference sequence). This CDR3 has 14 residues. The CDR3 loop reads CASSIAGASYGYTF. DNA of the CDR3: TGTGCCAGTAGTATCGCGGGGGCGAGCTATGGCTACACCTTC.

V is TRBV29-1 and J is TRBJ2-5; D ambiguous. V shed 4 bases and J shed 1 base, with 7 bases lying between them. The CDR3 sequence is 12 residues long. Germline V lookup: CDR1 SQVTM, CDR2 ANQGSEA. This chain's CDR3 is CSVGQFQETQYF. For the CDR3, the DNA is TGCAGCGTTGGGCAATTCCAAGAGACCCAGTACTTC.

The chain employs TRBV7-3 and TRBJ1-1; D is ambiguous. Trimming pared 5 bases from V and 2 bases from J, leaving 9 bases between. The germline V gene has CDR1 SGHTA and CDR2 FQGTGA. The CDR3 length is 13 residues. This chain's CDR3 is CASSVQANTEAFF. The CDR3 region has the DNA TGTGCCAGCAGCGTCCAGGCAAACACTGAAGCTTTCTTT.

The rearrangement joins TRBV19 to TRBJ2-5; possible D gene TRBD2, 6 bases. CDR1 LNHDA and CDR2 SQIVND come from the germline V gene (reference sequence). Trimming left V 7 bases short and J 5 bases short, with 23 bases between. The CDR3 consists of 16 residues. The CDR3 sequence: CASKARSVAAGETQYF. Written as DNA, the CDR3 is TGTGCCAGTAAGGCAAGGTCGGTAGCGGCGGGGGAGACCCAGTACTTC.

The chain recombines TRBV24-1 with TRBJ2-4; 10 bases line up with TRBD1. Trimming cost V 3 bases and J 9 bases; bases outside gene matches: 10. This CDR3 is 16 amino acids long. Germline V gives CDR1 KGHDR, CDR2 SFDVKD. This CDR3 is CATSDPGTGDLGIQYF. The CDR3 DNA follows: TGTGCCACCAGTGATCCCGGGACAGGGGACCTTGGCATTCAGTACTTC.

The chain carries TRBV19 and TRBJ1-3; D gene unclear. This CDR3 region has 16 residues. The V end lost 3 bases, the J end lost 0 bases, and 12 bases lay between the germline ends. Looked up from germline, CDR1 is LNHDA and CDR2 is SQIVND (reference sequence). The CDR3 here is CASSIAAGRSGNTIYF. In DNA, the CDR3 is TGTGCCAGTAGTATTGCTGCTGGGCGCTCTGGAAACACCATATATTTT.

The chain uses TRBV7-9 and TRBJ2-3, with TRBD1 as a possible D gene (6 bases). The CDR3 consists of 15 residues. V dropped 4 bases and J dropped 0 bases, with 11 bases sitting between them. CDR1 and CDR2 from the germline V gene are SEHNR and FQNEAQ (reference sequence). CDR3 in amino acids: CASSSDSQSTDTQYF. CDR3 DNA sequence: TGTGCCAGCAGCTCGGACAGCCAGAGCACAGATACGCAGTATTTT.